Sequencing of this T cell receptor beta chain was carried out in a study of OX40 agonist ivuxolimab in advanced cancers. Across the whole study: Patients' therapy was ivuxolimab, an antibody that acts as an agonist of OX40 (CD134).

The CDR3 is 11 amino acids. V shed 7 bases and J shed 8 bases, with 10 bases lying between them. The germline gives CDR1 MGHDK, CDR2 SYGVNS. To note about this clone: Its antigen remains unidentified.

Study results and limitations: Mean expanded clone counts were higher in CD8+ than CD4+ T cells. Clonal expansion was seen in CD4+ and CD8+ blood T cells by week 6 at 0.1 to 3.0 mg/kg. No antigen was identified for the clonally expanded peripheral T cells.

Libraries were prepared by immunoSEQ multiplex PCR; TCRdb keeps only in-frame clonotypes and omits some of them. The repertoire consists of approximately 99,000 clones, with approximately 94% occurring once and the leading ten covering 2% to 2.5%. The sample consisted of CD4+ or CD8+ T cells sorted from blood, taken in a trial of the OX40 agonist ivuxolimab. J is TRBJ2-3 and V is TRBV25-1; a weak D match, TRBD2 (6 bases). The source of this sequence is an adult with an advanced solid tumor such as melanoma, head and neck, liver or kidney cancer. The CDR3 DNA follows: TGTGCCAGCACCCAGGGAGGTACGCAGTATTTT. It specifies CASTQGGTQYF.